The 8 T cell receptor beta chains in this list originate from one sample, sequenced in a study of PD-1 blockade in classical Hodgkin lymphoma. Brentuximab vedotin exposure varied among the patients, all of whom had relapsed after autologous stem cell transplantation. Clones were sequenced by immunoSEQ multiplex PCR, and TCRdb holds only the in-frame ones, with some missing. The table shows 25,000 to 35,000 clones, with 70% occurring only once. The sequencing here drew on peripheral blood mononuclear cells (PBMCs), taken before the second cycle of nivolumab. The receptors were sampled from a human donor with classical Hodgkin lymphoma.

Within the sample, this clone is medium-sized. The V call is TRBV6-5, the J call TRBJ2-5; D possibly corresponds to TRBD2 (5 bases). Germline lookup yields CDR1 MNHEY and CDR2 SVGAGI. This CDR3 is 15 amino acids long. Trimming pared 0 bases from V and 0 bases from J, leaving 8 bases between. CDR3 bases: TGTGCCAGCAGTTACTCTTTGGAGGACCAAGAGACCCAGTACTTC. Translation gives CASSYSLEDQETQYF.

DNA for the CDR3: TGTGCCAGCAGTCAAGGTGGGGTAATTAGTGAAAAACTGTTTTTT. This gives the protein CASSQGGVISEKLFF. The chain uses TRBV2 and TRBJ1-4, with D unclear. Trimming took off 5 bases at V and 7 bases at J, with 17 bases between the two ends. This CDR3 is 15 amino acids long. CDR1 and CDR2 (germline): SNHLY, FYNNEI.

The V call is TRBV2, the J call TRBJ1-4; 7 nucleotides agree with TRBD1. With V trimmed by 7 bases and J by 8 bases, 13 bases remained unmatched. Per germline, CDR1 SNHLY and CDR2 FYNNEI. This CDR3 contains 15 residues. The CDR3 bases are TGTGCCAGCACCCTACAAACAGGGGTTGGGGAAAAACTGTTTTTT. Its translation is CASTLQTGVGEKLFF.

The J gene is TRBJ2-7, the V gene TRBV28, with D unresolved. V was trimmed by 2 bases and J by 4 bases, leaving 6 bases between them. This CDR3 is built from 12 residues. Germline CDR1 reads MDHEN; CDR2 reads SYDVKM. As DNA, the CDR3 is TGTGCCAGCAGTTTAACTGGTTACGAGCAGTACTTC. This translates into CASSLTGYEQYF.

This clone was detected only once. This chain connects TRBV9 to TRBJ2-3; TRBD2 might be the D (7 bases). The CDR3 spans 15 residues. Between the trimmed V and J ends, which lost 0 bases and 1 base, there was a span of 9 bases. Germline lookup yields CDR1 SGDLS and CDR2 YYNGEE. CDR3 nucleotides: TGTGCCAGCAGCGTAGGGGGGGGCGGCACAGATACGCAGTATTTT. Amino acids: CASSVGGGGTDTQYF.

The rearrangement uses TRBV10-3 and TRBJ2-5, with 12 bases identical to TRBD2. Germline V gives CDR1 ENHRY, CDR2 SYGVKD. With V trimmed by 3 bases and J by 4 bases, 3 bases remained unmatched. The length of the CDR3 is 15 residues. The chain's CDR3 is CAISDLTSGGETQYF. The CDR3 DNA sequence: TGTGCCATCAGTGATTTGACTAGCGGGGGAGAGACCCAGTACTTC.

The rearrangement uses TRBV6-5 and TRBJ2-7, with TRBD2 identical over 14 bases. Germline trimming cut 11 bases from V and 4 bases from J; bases unmatched to any gene: 4. CDR3 size: 13 residues. Germline lookup yields CDR1 MNHEY and CDR2 SVGAGI. The CDR3 coding sequence is TGTGCCTCCCGACTAGCGGGAGGGTACGAGCAGTACTTC. This gives the protein CASRLAGGYEQYF.

The V and J genes are TRBV7-9 and TRBJ1-5, with D uncertain. In germline, CDR1 is SEHNR, CDR2 FQNEAQ (reference sequence). V lost 1 base, J lost 1 base, and 5 bases lay in between. The CDR3 consists of 14 residues. The CDR3 region has the DNA TGTGCCAGCAGCTTAGAGGAGAGCAATCAGCCCCAGCATTTT. Residues: CASSLEESNQPQHF.